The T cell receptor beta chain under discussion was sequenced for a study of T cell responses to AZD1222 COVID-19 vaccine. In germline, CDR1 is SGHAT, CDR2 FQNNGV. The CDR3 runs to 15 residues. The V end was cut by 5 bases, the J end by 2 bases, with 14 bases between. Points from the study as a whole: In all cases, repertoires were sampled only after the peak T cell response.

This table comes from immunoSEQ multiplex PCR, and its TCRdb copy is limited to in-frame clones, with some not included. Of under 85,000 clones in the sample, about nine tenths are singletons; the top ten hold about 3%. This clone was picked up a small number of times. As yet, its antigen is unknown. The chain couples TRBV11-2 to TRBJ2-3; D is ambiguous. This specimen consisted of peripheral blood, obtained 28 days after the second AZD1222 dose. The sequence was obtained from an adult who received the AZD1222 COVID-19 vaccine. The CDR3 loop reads CASSPTGWDTDTQYF. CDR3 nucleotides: TGTGCCAGCAGCCCGACGGGTTGGGACACAGATACGCAGTATTTT.